Given below is one TCR beta chain in context. Its antigen is not identified. The data were obtained in a study of tumor-infiltrating lymphocytes in localized non-small cell lung cancer. On the study more broadly: Several tumor histologies, both smoking statuses, and some post-neoadjuvant chemotherapy samples were included. Resected tumor was paired with non-adjacent uninvolved lung from the same patient. Whole-study results and caveats: Different pieces of the same tissue went to different assays, confounding technical variation with intratumor heterogeneity.

CDR1 SNHLY and CDR2 FYNNEI come from the germline V gene. Trimming removed 6 bases from V and 5 bases from J; junction bases left unmatched: 10. The CDR3 extends over 15 amino acids. Sequenced by immunoSEQ multiplex PCR; TCRdb stores in-frame clones only, minus some. There are around 17,000 clones in the sample; roughly 80% occur only once, and over 6% lies in the top ten. The sample comprised lung tumor tissue. The clonotype was recovered from a human donor with non-small cell lung cancer. V gene TRBV2 combines with J gene TRBJ2-1, with TRBD1 identical over 7 bases. CDR3 sequence (DNA): TGTGCCAGCAGCTTCGAGACAGGGTTGGACAATGAGCAGTTCTTC. Its translation: CASSFETGLDNEQFF.